What follows is one TCR beta chain and its context. The antigen is not known. For repertoire sequencing, the TCR beta CDR3 regions were amplified from RNA transcripts. HTBI-primed first-round RT-PCR preceded second-round multiplex PCR. MiXCR, applied by TCRdb to the multiplex PCR reads, yields one record per CDR3 protein. This table has about 1.1 million distinct CDR3 sequences, about 40% appearing once. CDR3 length: 11 residues. Germline lookup yields CDR1 ENHRY and CDR2 SYGVKD. Trimming took off 10 bases at V and 6 bases at J, with 12 bases between the two ends. This entry comes from a study of Graves' ophthalmopathy and Graves' hyperthyroidism. Overall study findings and caveats: Ophthalmopathy progression predictions by the model showed nearly 75% specificity and approximately 67% sensitivity. Built on 13 signatures, a model told ophthalmopathy apart from stable hyperthyroidism with about 91% sensitivity and over 80% specificity. Most thyroid-expanded clonotypes exceeding 0.001 frequency were also found in blood.

Uncontrolled infections, other autoimmune diseases, pregnancy or lactation barred patients from enrollment. What was sequenced was peripheral blood or thyroid tissue (not recorded which). The receptor was isolated from an adult man with Graves' hyperthyroidism. This chain uses TRBV10-3 with TRBJ1-1, with a possible D match to TRBD1 (6 bases). The CDR3 region is CATTGIAEAFF. Here the CDR3 DNA reads TGTGCCACAACAGGGATCGCTGAAGCTTTCTTT.